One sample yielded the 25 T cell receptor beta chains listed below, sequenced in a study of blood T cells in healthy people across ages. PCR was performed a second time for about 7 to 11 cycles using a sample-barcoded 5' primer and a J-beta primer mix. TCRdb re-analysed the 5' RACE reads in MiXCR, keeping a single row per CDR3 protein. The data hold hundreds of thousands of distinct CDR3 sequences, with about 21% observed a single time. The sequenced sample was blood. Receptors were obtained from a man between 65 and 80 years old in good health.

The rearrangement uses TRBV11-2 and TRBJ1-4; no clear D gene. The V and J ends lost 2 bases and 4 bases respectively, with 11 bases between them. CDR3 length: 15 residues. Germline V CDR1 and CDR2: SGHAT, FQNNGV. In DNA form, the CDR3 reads TGTGCCAGCAGCTTATCGGGGATACTTAATGAAAAACTGTTTTTT. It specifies CASSLSGILNEKLFF.

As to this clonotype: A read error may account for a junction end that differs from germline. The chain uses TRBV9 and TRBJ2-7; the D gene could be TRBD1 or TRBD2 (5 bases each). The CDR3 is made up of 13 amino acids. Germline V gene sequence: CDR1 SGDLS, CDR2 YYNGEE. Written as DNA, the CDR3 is TGTGCCAACAGCCCCACCGGGGCTTACGAGCAGTACTTC. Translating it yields CANSPTGAYEQYF.

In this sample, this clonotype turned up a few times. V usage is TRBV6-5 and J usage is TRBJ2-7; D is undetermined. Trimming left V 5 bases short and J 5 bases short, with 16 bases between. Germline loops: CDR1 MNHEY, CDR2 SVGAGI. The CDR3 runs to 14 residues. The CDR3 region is CASSTPEARNEQYF. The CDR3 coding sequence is TGTGCCAGCAGTACTCCTGAGGCAAGGAACGAGCAGTACTTC.

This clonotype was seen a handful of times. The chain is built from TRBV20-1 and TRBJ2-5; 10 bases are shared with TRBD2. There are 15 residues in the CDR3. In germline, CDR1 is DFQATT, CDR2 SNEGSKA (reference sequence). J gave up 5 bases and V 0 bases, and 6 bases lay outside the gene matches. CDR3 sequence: CSARDNSGRAETQYF. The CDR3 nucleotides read TGCAGTGCTAGAGATAACAGCGGGAGGGCCGAGACCCAGTACTTC.

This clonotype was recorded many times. CDR3 in DNA: TGTGCCAGCAGCGTCGGAGCATCCTACGAGCAGTACTTC. Amino acids: CASSVGASYEQYF. This chain joins TRBV9 and TRBJ2-7; D gene ambiguous. The CDR3 is made up of 13 amino acids. Per the germline V gene, CDR1 is SGDLS and CDR2 is YYNGEE. Trimming removed 2 bases from V and 1 base from J, with 7 bases in between.

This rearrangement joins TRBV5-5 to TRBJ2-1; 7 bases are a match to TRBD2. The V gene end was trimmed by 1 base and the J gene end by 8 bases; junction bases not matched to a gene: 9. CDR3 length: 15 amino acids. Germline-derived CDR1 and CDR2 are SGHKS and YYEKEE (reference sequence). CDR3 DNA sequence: TGTGCCAGCAGCTTGCGGGGGGAGGGCCATCATGAGCAGTTCTTC. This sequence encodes CASSLRGEGHHEQFF.

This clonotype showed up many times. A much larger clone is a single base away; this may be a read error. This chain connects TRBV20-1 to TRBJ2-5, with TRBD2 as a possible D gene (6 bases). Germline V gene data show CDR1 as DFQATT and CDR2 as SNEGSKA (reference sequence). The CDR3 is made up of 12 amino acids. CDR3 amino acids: CSANRGGETQCF. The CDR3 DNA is TGCAGTGCTAACCGGGGCGGGGAGACCCAGTGCTTC.

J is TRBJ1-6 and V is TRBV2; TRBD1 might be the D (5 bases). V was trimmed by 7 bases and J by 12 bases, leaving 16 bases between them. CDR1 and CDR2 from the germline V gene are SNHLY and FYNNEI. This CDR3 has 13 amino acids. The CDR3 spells CASTGTGEQPLHF. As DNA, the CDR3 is TGTGCCAGCACCGGGACTGGTGAACAACCCCTCCACTTT.

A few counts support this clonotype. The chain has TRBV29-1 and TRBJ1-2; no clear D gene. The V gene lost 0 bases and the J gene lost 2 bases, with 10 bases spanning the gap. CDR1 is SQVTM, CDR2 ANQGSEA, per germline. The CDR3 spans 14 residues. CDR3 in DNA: TGCAGCGTTGAAGATCTTTCGGAGAACTATGGCTACACCTTC. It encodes CSVEDLSENYGYTF.

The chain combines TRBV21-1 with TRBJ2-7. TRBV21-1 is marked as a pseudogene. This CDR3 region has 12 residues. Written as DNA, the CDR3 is TGTGCCAGCAGAATTACAACCTACGAGCAGTACTTC. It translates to CASRITTYEQYF.

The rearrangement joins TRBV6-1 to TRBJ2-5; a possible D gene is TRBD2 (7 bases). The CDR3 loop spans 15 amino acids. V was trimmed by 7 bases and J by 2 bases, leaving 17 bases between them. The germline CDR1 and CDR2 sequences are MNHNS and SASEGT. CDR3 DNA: TGTGCCAGCAACCGAGGTGGGGGGGCTCAAGAGACCCAGTACTTC. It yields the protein CASNRGGGAQETQYF.

CDR3 in DNA: TGTGCCAGCACAACCACGGGAGGACCAACTGGAAACACCATATATTTT. Its translation: CASTTTGGPTGNTIYF. The J gene is TRBJ1-3, the V gene TRBV18; no definite D call. This CDR3 comprises 16 residues. Germline-derived CDR1 and CDR2 are KGHSH and LQKENI. Trimming removed 8 bases at V and 2 bases at J, with 19 bases between.

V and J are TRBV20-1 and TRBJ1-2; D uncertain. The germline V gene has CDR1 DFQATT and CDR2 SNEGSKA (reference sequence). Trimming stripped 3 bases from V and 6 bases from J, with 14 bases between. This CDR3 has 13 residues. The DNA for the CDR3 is TGCAGTGCTAGGCGGGGAGAGATCCATGGCTACACCTTC. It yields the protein CSARRGEIHGYTF.

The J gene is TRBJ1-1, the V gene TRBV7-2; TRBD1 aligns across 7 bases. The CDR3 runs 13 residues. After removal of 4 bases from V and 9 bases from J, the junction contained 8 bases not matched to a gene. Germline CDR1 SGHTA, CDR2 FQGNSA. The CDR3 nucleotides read TGTGCCAGCAGCTATACAGGGGCCTTCCAAGCTTTCTTT. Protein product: CASSYTGAFQAFF. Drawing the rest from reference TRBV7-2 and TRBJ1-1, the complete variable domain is GAGVSQSPSNKVTEKGKDVELRCDPISGHTALYWYRQSLGQGLEFLIYFQGNSAPDKSGLPSDRFSAERTGGSVSTLTIQRTQQEDSAVYLCASSYTGAFQAFFGQGTRLTVV.

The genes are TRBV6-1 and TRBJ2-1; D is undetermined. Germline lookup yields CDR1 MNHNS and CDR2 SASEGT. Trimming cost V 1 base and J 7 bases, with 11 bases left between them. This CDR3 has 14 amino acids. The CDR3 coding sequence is TGTGCCAGCAGTGAAGTGATTCAACGGAATGAGCAGTTCTTC. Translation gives CASSEVIQRNEQFF.

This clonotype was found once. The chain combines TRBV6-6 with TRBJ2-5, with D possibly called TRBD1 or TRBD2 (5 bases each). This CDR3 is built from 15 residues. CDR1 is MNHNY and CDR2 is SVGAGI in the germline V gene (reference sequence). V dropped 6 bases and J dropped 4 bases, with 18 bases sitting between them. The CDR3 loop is CASRPNRRMGETQYF. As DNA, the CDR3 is TGTGCCAGCAGGCCTAACAGGAGGATGGGAGAGACCCAGTACTTC.

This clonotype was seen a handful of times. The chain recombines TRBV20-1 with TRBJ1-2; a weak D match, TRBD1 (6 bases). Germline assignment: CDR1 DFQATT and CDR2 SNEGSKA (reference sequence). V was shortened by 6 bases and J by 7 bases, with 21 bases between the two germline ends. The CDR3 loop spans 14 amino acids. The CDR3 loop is CSARGAGARVGYTF. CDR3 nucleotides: TGCAGTGCCCGAGGGGCGGGGGCTCGGGTTGGCTACACCTTC.

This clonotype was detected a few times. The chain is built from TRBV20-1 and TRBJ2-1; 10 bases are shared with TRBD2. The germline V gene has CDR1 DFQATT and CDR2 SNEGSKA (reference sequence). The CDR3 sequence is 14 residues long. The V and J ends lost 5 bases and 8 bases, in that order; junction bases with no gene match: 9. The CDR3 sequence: CSAYPGLAMDEQFF. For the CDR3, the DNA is TGCAGTGCTTATCCGGGACTAGCGATGGATGAGCAGTTCTTC.

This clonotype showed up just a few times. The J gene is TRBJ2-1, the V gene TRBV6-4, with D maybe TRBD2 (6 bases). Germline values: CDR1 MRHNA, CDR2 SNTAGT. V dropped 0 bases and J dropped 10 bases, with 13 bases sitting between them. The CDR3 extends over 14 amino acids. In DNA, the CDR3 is TGTGCCAGCAGTGACTCATCACTAGCCGGGGAGCAGTTCTTC. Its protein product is CASSDSSLAGEQFF.

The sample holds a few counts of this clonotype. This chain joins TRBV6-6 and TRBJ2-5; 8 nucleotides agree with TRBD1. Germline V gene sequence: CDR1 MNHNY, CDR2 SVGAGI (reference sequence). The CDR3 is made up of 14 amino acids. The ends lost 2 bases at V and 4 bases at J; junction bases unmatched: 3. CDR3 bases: TGTGCCAGCAGTTACCGACAGGGGAGAGAGACCCAGTACTTC. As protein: CASSYRQGRETQYF.

CDR3 in amino acids: CSAAGLAGGVLSYNEQFF. CDR3 nucleotides: TGCAGCGCCGCTGGACTAGCGGGAGGTGTACTCTCCTACAATGAGCAGTTCTTC. This chain links TRBV29-1 with TRBJ2-1; 14 nucleotides agree with TRBD2. The length of the CDR3 is 18 residues. From germline, CDR1 is SQVTM and CDR2 ANQGSEA. Trimming took 7 bases from V and 0 from J; bases not matched to a gene: 11.

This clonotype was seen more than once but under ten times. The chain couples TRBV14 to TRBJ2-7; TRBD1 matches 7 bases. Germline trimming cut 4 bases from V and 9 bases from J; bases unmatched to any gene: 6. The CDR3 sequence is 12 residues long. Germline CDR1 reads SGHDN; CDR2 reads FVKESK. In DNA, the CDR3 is TGTGCCAGCAGCCCCGACAGGGTCGCGCAGTACTTC. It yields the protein CASSPDRVAQYF.

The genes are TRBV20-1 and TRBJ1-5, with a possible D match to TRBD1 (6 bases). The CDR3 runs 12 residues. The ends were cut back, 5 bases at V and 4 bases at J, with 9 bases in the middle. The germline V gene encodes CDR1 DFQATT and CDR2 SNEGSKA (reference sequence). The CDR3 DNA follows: TGCAGTGCTGACCAGGGGAATCAGCCCCAGCATTTT. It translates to CSADQGNQPQHF.

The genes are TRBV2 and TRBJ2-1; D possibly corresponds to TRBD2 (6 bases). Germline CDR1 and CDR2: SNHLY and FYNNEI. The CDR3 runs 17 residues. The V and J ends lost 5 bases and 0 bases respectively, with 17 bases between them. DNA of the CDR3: TGTGCCAGCAGTTACTCGGGACTGGACCGCTCCTACAATGAGCAGTTCTTC. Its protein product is CASSYSGLDRSYNEQFF.

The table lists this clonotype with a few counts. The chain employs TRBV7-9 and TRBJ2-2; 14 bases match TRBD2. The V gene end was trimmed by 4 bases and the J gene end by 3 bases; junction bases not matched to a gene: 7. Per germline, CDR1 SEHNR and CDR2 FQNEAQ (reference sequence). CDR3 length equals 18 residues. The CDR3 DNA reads TGTGCCAGCAGCTCGCGGACTAGCGGGAGGTTGGACACCGGGGAGCTGTTTTTT. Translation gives CASSSRTSGRLDTGELFF.